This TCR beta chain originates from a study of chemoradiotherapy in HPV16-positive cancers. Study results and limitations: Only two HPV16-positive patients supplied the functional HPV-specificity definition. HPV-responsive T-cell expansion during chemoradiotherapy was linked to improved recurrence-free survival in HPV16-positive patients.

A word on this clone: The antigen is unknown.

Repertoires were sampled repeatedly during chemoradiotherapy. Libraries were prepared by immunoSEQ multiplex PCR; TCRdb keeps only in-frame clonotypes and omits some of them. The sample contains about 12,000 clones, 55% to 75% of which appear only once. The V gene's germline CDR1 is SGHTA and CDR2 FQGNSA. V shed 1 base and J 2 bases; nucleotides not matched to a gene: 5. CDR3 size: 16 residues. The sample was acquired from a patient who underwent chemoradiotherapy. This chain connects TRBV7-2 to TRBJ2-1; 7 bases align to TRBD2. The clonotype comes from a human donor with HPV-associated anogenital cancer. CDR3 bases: TGTGCCAGCAGCTTAGTTGCGGGAGTCACCTACAATGAGCAGTTCTTC. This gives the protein CASSLVAGVTYNEQFF.